The subject of this entry is one T cell receptor (beta chain). Its matching antigen is unknown. This entry is derived from a study of cytomegalovirus exposure and HLA in healthy donors. General study findings and limits: It was reportedly the case that the classifier diagnosed cytomegalovirus status with high specificity and sensitivity. Later analysis suggested most CMV-associated TCR beta chains were HLA-restricted.

The V and J ends lost 1 base and 1 base, in that order; junction bases with no gene match: 1. This CDR3 region has 15 residues. Germline CDR1 reads SGHDT; CDR2 reads YYEEEE. PCR amplification relied on 60 Vbeta primers (plus 13 Jbeta primers). The data were produced by immunoSEQ multiplex PCR, yet TCRdb's version contains in-frame clones alone and is incomplete. This table holds about 150,000 clones, approximately 86% found once. This chain joins TRBV5-6 and TRBJ2-1; 8 bases line up with TRBD2. The receptor comes from a woman between 50 and 59 years old in good health and CMV-seropositive. The sequenced sample consisted of PBMCs. CDR3 loop: CASSLPSGSYNEQFF. The CDR3 region has the DNA TGTGCCAGCAGCTTGCCTAGCGGGTCCTACAATGAGCAGTTCTTC.